The clone carrying this T cell receptor (beta chain) was counted at least ten times. Unique molecular identifiers were used in preparing the TCRbeta library. TCRdb independently ran MiXCR on the PCR reads; one entry per CDR3 protein. The sample carries about 400,000 distinct CDR3 sequences, 13% recorded once. The data were taken from a study of T-cell reconstitution after alpha-beta-depleted transplantation in children. Between the trimmed V and J ends, which lost 3 bases and 0 bases, there was a span of 17 bases. Per the germline V gene, CDR1 is GTSNPN and CDR2 is SVGIG (reference sequence). This CDR3 is 17 amino acids long.

The chain has TRBV30 and TRBJ1-4; maybe TRBD1 (5 bases). The source was PBMCs, collected from the stem cell graft. This sequence originates from a human donor who donated a stem cell graft to a child with Fanconi anemia. The CDR3 nucleotides are TGTGCCTGGAGCGCAGAACCGACAGCTGCAACTAATGAAAAACTGTTTTTT. Its protein product is CAWSAEPTAATNEKLFF.